These T cell receptor beta chains were read from a single sample in a study of vaccination and CD4 T cells after COVID-19. What these receptors recognize is not known. Each CDR3 protein gets one entry after TCRdb re-called the PCR reads with MiXCR. The sample includes over 10,000 distinct CDR3 sequences, roughly 60% of them seen just once. Sequenced material: CD4+ T cells from blood, cultured in vitro. The receptors were sampled from a human donor who had recovered from COVID-19. CDR3s include the opening cysteine and the closing phenylalanine or tryptophan. D genes are given only for firm matches. Some rows mark clone size as missing; the rest say once, few, many or name a class of expanded clone.

J,V,size,D,DNA,CDR3
TRBJ1-6,TRBV7-2,.,TRBD1,TGTGCCAGCAGCTTAAGTGACAGGGGTGGCTCACCCCTCCACTTT,CASSLSDRGGSPLHF
TRBJ2-3,TRBV7-2,.,.,TGTGCCAGCAGCCGATTCCGGGCCCTGGGCGATACGCAGTATTTT,CASSRFRALGDTQYF
TRBJ1-1,TRBV20-1,few,.,TGCAGTGCTAGACCCGGAACCTCGGGTAAAGCTTTCTTT,CSARPGTSGKAFF
TRBJ1-6,TRBV11-3,.,TRBD1,TGTGCCAGCACTCCCGGGACAGGGGATTCACCCCTCCACTTT,CASTPGTGDSPLHF
TRBJ2-1,TRBV6-1,.,.,TGTGCCAGCAGGTGGCTATACAATGAGCAGTTCTTC,CASRWLYNEQFF
TRBJ2-1,TRBV10-3,few,TRBD2,TGTGCCATGGGACTTACTAGCGGGAGGGGCGATGAGCAGTTCTTC,CAMGLTSGRGDEQFF
TRBJ1-2,TRBV5-1,.,TRBD1,TGCGCCAGCAGCTCGGCCTGGGACAGGGCCCACTATGGCTACACCTTC,CASSSAWDRAHYGYTF
TRBJ1-2,TRBV4-1,.,.,TGCGCCAGCAGCCAAGGGACCTATCGGGGCTACACCTTC,CASSQGTYRGYTF
TRBJ1-2,TRBV19,.,.,TGTGCCAGTAGTATAACCAGGGCGAGAGGCTACACCTTC,CASSITRARGYTF
TRBJ1-6,TRBV5-5,.,TRBD1,TGTGCCAGCAGCTTGGTACCTTTCGGGGACAGGGCCAATTCACCCCTCCACTTT,CASSLVPFGDRANSPLHF
TRBJ1-2,TRBV6-1,few,.,TGTGCCAGCAGCCCTTTACGAGGCAACTATGGCTACACCTTC,CASSPLRGNYGYTF
TRBJ2-7,TRBV6-1,.,.,TGTGCCAGCAGGCCTCAGGACGGTTCCTACGAGCAGTACTTC,CASRPQDGSYEQYF
TRBJ2-1,TRBV6-2/TRBV6-3,.,.,TGTGCCAGCAGTACTATCTCTCGAGGAGGGGGCTACAATGAGCAGTTCTTC,CASSTISRGGGYNEQFF
TRBJ1-6,TRBV6-2/TRBV6-3,.,.,TGTGCCAGCCCTAGGAGAGGACAGCACTATTCACCCCTCCACTTT,CASPRRGQHYSPLHF
TRBJ2-5,TRBV6-2/TRBV6-3,.,.,TGTGCCAGCAGTTACTCATATACCCAGTACTTC,CASSYSYTQYF
TRBJ2-1,TRBV12-3/TRBV12-4,.,TRBD2,TGTGCCAGCAAAGGACTAGCGTTATCCTACAATGAGCAGTTCTTC,CASKGLALSYNEQFF
TRBJ2-5,TRBV10-2,.,TRBD1,TGCGCCAGCAGGAGGACAGGGGCAGAGACCCAGTACTTC,CASRRTGAETQYF
TRBJ2-7,TRBV5-1,.,TRBD2,TGCGCCAGCAGCTTGGGACTAGCGGGAGTGAACGCGTACTTC,CASSLGLAGVNAYF
TRBJ2-1,TRBV6-1,.,.,TGTGCCAGCACGGGCGTAGCGAACTCCTACAATGAGCAGTTCTTC,CASTGVANSYNEQFF
TRBJ2-3,TRBV6-5,.,.,TGTGCCAGCAGTTACTCGAGACCCCCAGGAGGTACGCAGTATTTT,CASSYSRPPGGTQYF
TRBJ1-2,TRBV5-1,.,.,TGCGCCAGCAGCCCCTCTGGGCAGAGTACGGATGGCTACACCTTC,CASSPSGQSTDGYTF
TRBJ1-2,TRBV20-1,.,.,TGCAGTGCTAGACGGCAGGGGCGGTTCGGCTACACCTTC,CSARRQGRFGYTF
TRBJ1-3,TRBV12-3/TRBV12-4,.,.,TGTGCCAGCGGGGCGGGGGCCTCTGGAAACACCATATATTTT,CASGAGASGNTIYF
TRBJ1-1,TRBV30,.,.,TGTGCCTGGAGAGGAGGAGTTGAAGCTTTCTTT,CAWRGGVEAFF
TRBJ2-5,TRBV7-7,.,.,TGTGCCAGCAGCTTTCTCCCCCGGGAGTTCCAAGAGGCCCAGTACTTC,CASSFLPREFQEAQYF
TRBJ1-2,TRBV27,few,.,TGTGCCAGCAGCCGGGGTGGTAACTATGGCTACACCTTC,CASSRGGNYGYTF
TRBJ1-1,TRBV27,few,.,TGTGCCAGCACCCCACAGGGAGCGAACACTGAAGCTTTCTTT,CASTPQGANTEAFF
TRBJ2-5,TRBV11-3,.,TRBD2,TGTGCCAGCAGCTTAGACCAACTAGCGGGCATCCAAGAGACCCAGTACTTC,CASSLDQLAGIQETQYF
TRBJ1-3,TRBV29-1,.,TRBD1,TGCAGCGTTGCCGGGACAGGGATGGGAAACACCATATATTTT,CSVAGTGMGNTIYF
TRBJ2-3,TRBV24-1,.,TRBD1,TGTGCCACCAGTACCCCAGGGGGCGCGGGTGATACGCAGTATTTT,CATSTPGGAGDTQYF
TRBJ1-5,TRBV12-5,.,.,TGTGCTAGTGGGACCCCCCTGTTGAGCAATCAGCCCCAGCATTTT,CASGTPLLSNQPQHF
TRBJ2-2,TRBV15,.,.,TGTGCCACCAGCAGCCCGGCCTCGGAGGGCGCCGGGGAGCTGTTTTTT,CATSSPASEGAGELFF